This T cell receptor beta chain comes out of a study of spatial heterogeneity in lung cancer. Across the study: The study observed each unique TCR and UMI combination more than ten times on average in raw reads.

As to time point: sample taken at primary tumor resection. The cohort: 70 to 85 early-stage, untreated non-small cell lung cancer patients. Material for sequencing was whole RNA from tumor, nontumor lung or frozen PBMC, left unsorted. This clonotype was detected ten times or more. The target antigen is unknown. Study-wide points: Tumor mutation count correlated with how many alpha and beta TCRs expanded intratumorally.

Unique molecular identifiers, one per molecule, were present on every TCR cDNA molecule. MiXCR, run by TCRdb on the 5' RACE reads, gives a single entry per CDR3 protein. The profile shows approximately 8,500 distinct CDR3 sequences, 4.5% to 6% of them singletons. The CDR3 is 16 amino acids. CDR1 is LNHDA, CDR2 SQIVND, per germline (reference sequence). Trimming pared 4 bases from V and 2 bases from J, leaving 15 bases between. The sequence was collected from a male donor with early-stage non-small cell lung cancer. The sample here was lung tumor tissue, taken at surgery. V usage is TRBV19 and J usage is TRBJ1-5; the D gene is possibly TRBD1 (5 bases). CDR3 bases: TGTGCCAGTAGTAAAGTGGGGGGAGTGGGCAATCAGCCCCAGCATTTT. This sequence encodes CASSKVGGVGNQPQHF.